Below, 30 T cell receptor beta chains from the same sample are listed, as sequenced in a study of T cell repertoires in cytomegalovirus infection (dated by TCRdb to about 2019). The antigens of these receptors remain unknown. TCRdb lists the instrument as Illumina HiSeq 1500. The public reads were reprocessed in TCRdb via fastp at Q25 and MiXCR, keeping in-frame beta chains. Merged by CDR3 protein, the rows form single entries marked with the most common genes and DNA. The sample records some 320,000 distinct CDR3 sequences, almost 30% of which are singletons. Clones ranked in the top ten supply about 20% of the sample. Interpreted using the paper, the treatment or condition label stands for: in vitro stimulation with specific CMV peptide epitopes to enrich CMV-specific T cells. The material was cultured PBMCs, obtained from culture after CMV antigen stimulation. The receptor source for this set is a human donor in good health (CMV status not recorded). Some clones in this sample may be carry-over from other donors' samples.

This clonotype was observed a handful of times. This chain links TRBV28 with TRBJ2-6; tentatively, D is TRBD1 or TRBD2 (6 bases each). The CDR3 extends over 17 amino acids. V dropped 6 bases and J dropped 1 base, with 16 bases sitting between them. CDR1 MDHEN and CDR2 SYDVKM come from the germline V gene. The CDR3 DNA is TGTGCCAGCAGCCCGACAGGACTAATGTCTGGGGCCAACGTCCTGACTTTC. Encoded protein: CASSPTGLMSGANVLTF.

This clonotype has just a few counts. The rearrangement uses TRBV11-2 and TRBJ2-1; the D gene is possibly TRBD2 (5 bases). This CDR3 has 16 amino acids. Germline assignment: CDR1 SGHAT and CDR2 FQNNGV. V was trimmed by 1 base and J by 0 bases, leaving 10 bases between them. The DNA for the CDR3 is TGTGCCAGCAGCTTAGCTGGACTCAGCTCCTACAATGAGCAGTTCTTC. Translation: CASSLAGLSSYNEQFF. The full variable domain, with the rest looked up from reference TRBV11-2 and TRBJ2-1, is EAGVAQSPRYKIIEKRQSVAFWCNPISGHATLYWYQQILGQGPKLLIQFQNNGVVDDSQLPKDRFSAERLKGVDSTLKIQPAKLEDSAVYLCASSLAGLSSYNEQFFGPGTRLTVL.

The V gene is TRBV2, the J gene TRBJ1-5; 9 bases are shared with TRBD1. After removal of 4 bases from V and 10 bases from J, the junction contained 8 bases not matched to a gene. The germline V gene has CDR1 SNHLY and CDR2 FYNNEI. The CDR3 covers 14 residues. The DNA for the CDR3 is TGTGCCAGCAGTGGGGGAAGGGACAGGGATCCCCAGCATTTT. Encoded protein: CASSGGRDRDPQHF.

This clonotype was counted ten times or more. The chain uses TRBV27 and TRBJ2-5, with TRBD1 matching 9 bases. Germline V CDR1 and CDR2: MNHEY, SMNVEV (reference sequence). The ends lost 1 base at V and 3 bases at J; junction bases unmatched: 6. This CDR3 contains 16 residues. The CDR3 here is CASSLFGTGQEETQYF. Written as DNA, the CDR3 is TGTGCCAGCAGTTTATTTGGGACAGGGCAAGAAGAGACCCAGTACTTC.

This rearrangement joins TRBV12-3 or TRBV12-4 to TRBJ2-6; D perhaps matches TRBD1 (5 bases). The CDR3 is 18 amino acids. V lost 3 bases to trimming and J lost 2 bases, with 17 bases between them. The CDR3 bases are TGTGCCAGCAGTTTCTTCCCAACGGCAGGGACTGGGGCCAACGTCCTGACTTTC. It is translated as CASSFFPTAGTGANVLTF.

This clonotype was seen a handful of times. The V and J genes are TRBV29-1 and TRBJ2-5, with 8 bases matching TRBD1. The CDR3 extends over 14 amino acids. The germline V gene has CDR1 SQVTM and CDR2 ANQGSEA. The trim removed 4 bases at V and 1 base at J, leaving 5 bases unmatched. CDR3 sequence: CSVVTGVPQETQYF. For the CDR3, the DNA is TGCAGCGTTGTGACAGGGGTCCCCCAAGAGACCCAGTACTTC.

About this clonotype itself: Sequence at one end of the junction differs from germline and may be a read error. The V and J genes are TRBV12-5 and TRBJ2-1; TRBD2 aligns across 7 bases. Germline V CDR1 and CDR2: LGHNT, FRNRAP. The CDR3 is 13 residues long. DNA of the CDR3: TGTGCTAGTAGTTTGGCGGGAGTAGAAGAGCAGTTCTTC. It is translated as CASSLAGVEEQFF. The variable domain in full, with the rest retrieved from reference TRBV12-5 and TRBJ2-1, is DARVTQTPRHKVTEMGQEVTMRCQPILGHNTVFWYRQTMMQGLELLAYFRNRAPLDDSGMPKDRFSAEMPDATLATLKIQPSEPRDSAVYFCASSLAGVEEQFFGPGTRLTVL.

The chain employs TRBV6-6 and TRBJ2-1; TRBD2 matches at 11 bases. CDR1 MNHNY and CDR2 SVGAGI come from the germline V gene (reference sequence). The CDR3 sequence is 14 residues long. Trimming cost V 10 bases and J 6 bases; bases outside gene matches: 8. Here the CDR3 reads CATLAGGLSNEQFF. CDR3 coding DNA: TGTGCCACCTTAGCGGGGGGGCTGAGCAATGAGCAGTTCTTC.

This clonotype was recorded a few times. The rearrangement uses TRBV7-8 and TRBJ2-5; 7 nucleotides align to TRBD2. The germline CDR1 and CDR2 sequences are SGHVS and FQNEAQ. V shed 1 base, J shed 0 bases, and the junction held 11 bases outside the gene matches. This CDR3 has 18 amino acids. The CDR3 is CASSLVPPLAAYQETQYF. CDR3 DNA: TGTGCCAGCAGCTTAGTCCCCCCGCTAGCGGCGTACCAAGAGACCCAGTACTTC.

This clonotype was seen many times. The rearrangement links TRBV5-1 to TRBJ1-5, with D perhaps matching TRBD1 (6 bases). The V and J ends lost 7 bases and 5 bases respectively, with 16 bases between them. Germline V gene sequence: CDR1 SGHRS, CDR2 YFSETQ. The CDR3 sequence is 14 residues long. CDR3 loop: CASAQQGQDQPQHF. CDR3 coding DNA: TGCGCCAGCGCCCAACAGGGTCAAGATCAGCCCCAGCATTTT.

The CDR3 sequence is CASSLSGRSQPQHF. Here the CDR3 DNA reads TGTGCCAGCAGTTTATCGGGACGGAGTCAGCCCCAGCATTTT. The chain combines TRBV12-3 or TRBV12-4 with TRBJ1-5, with a tentative D call TRBD1 (5 bases). CDR3 size: 14 residues. The V gene lost 2 bases and the J gene lost 6 bases, with 11 bases spanning the gap.

This clonotype was seen a handful of times. The chain has TRBV19 and TRBJ2-1; 7 nucleotides align to TRBD2. CDR3 size: 17 residues. The V gene's germline CDR1 is LNHDA and CDR2 SQIVND (reference sequence). V lost 5 bases to trimming and J lost 0 bases; unmatched junction nucleotides: 10. The CDR3 sequence: CASSDPSGAYSYNEQFF. As DNA, the CDR3 is TGTGCCAGTAGTGATCCTAGCGGAGCATACTCCTACAATGAGCAGTTCTTC.

The chain carries TRBV6-1 and TRBJ2-5, with TRBD2 matching over 14 bases. Germline lookup yields CDR1 MNHNS and CDR2 SASEGT. This CDR3 has 16 amino acids. The V gene end was trimmed by 6 bases and the J gene end by 5 bases; junction bases not matched to a gene: 8. This CDR3 is CASRETSGRALETQYF. CDR3 DNA: TGTGCCAGCAGGGAGACTAGCGGGAGGGCTTTGGAGACCCAGTACTTC.

This chain joins TRBV10-3 and TRBJ1-5; no reliable D call. V shed 2 bases and J shed 0 bases, with 5 bases lying between them. The V gene's germline CDR1 is ENHRY and CDR2 SYGVKD. The length of the CDR3 is 14 residues. The CDR3 DNA is TGTGCCATCAGTGAGGAGATTAGCAATCAGCCCCAGCATTTT. This encodes CAISEEISNQPQHF.

This clonotype was picked up a small number of times. The rearrangement links TRBV7-9 to TRBJ1-5, with TRBD1 matching over 8 bases. Germline CDR1 SEHNR, CDR2 FQNEAQ (reference sequence). The ends lost 5 bases at V and 7 bases at J; junction bases unmatched: 10. The CDR3 spans 15 residues. CDR3 bases: TGTGCCAGCAGCCCTCTGGGGACAGGAGGGCAGCCCCAGCATTTT. This sequence encodes CASSPLGTGGQPQHF.

The V gene is TRBV9, the J gene TRBJ2-3; 11 bases map to TRBD2. V shed 0 bases and J 1 base; nucleotides not matched to a gene: 7. CDR1 is SGDLS and CDR2 is YYNGEE in the germline V gene. This CDR3 has 18 amino acids. CDR3 coding DNA: TGTGCCAGCAGCGTAGTTAGGGCTAGCGGGGGGCGCACAGATACGCAGTATTTT. The encoded protein is CASSVVRASGGRTDTQYF.

This sequence joins TRBV7-8 and TRBJ2-1, with D perhaps TRBD1 (6 bases). Germline CDR1 reads SGHVS; CDR2 reads FQNEAQ. The V end was cut by 5 bases, the J end by 9 bases, with 14 bases between. The CDR3 is 13 amino acids. This CDR3 reads CASSGYRVSEQFF. In nucleotides, the CDR3 is TGTGCCAGCAGCGGATACAGGGTGAGTGAGCAGTTCTTC.

V gene TRBV6-1 combines with J gene TRBJ2-6; a possible D gene is TRBD1 (5 bases). The CDR3 is made up of 16 amino acids. Germline V gene data show CDR1 as MNHNS and CDR2 as SASEGT. Trimming pared 1 base from V and 6 bases from J, leaving 13 bases between. CDR3 region: CASSEVSRAVANVLTF. CDR3 DNA sequence: TGTGCCAGCAGTGAAGTATCCAGGGCCGTGGCCAACGTCCTGACTTTC.

The chain joins TRBV12-3 or TRBV12-4 to TRBJ1-6; D uncertain. CDR3 length: 14 residues. The ends were cut back, 6 bases at V and 7 bases at J, with 13 bases in the middle. The CDR3 DNA is TGTGCCAGCAGCCCCGGTCGGCGAAATTCACCCCTCCACTTT. This codes for CASSPGRRNSPLHF.

This clonotype was observed a few times. The chain couples TRBV19 to TRBJ2-4, with 7 bases identical to TRBD1. The CDR3 covers 15 residues. After removal of 2 bases from V and 8 bases from J, the junction contained 9 bases not matched to a gene. CDR1 is LNHDA and CDR2 is SQIVND in the germline V gene (reference sequence). The CDR3 region is CASSIRDRAVDIQYF. CDR3 DNA: TGTGCCAGTAGTATAAGAGACAGGGCGGTAGACATTCAGTACTTC.

This clonotype was seen a few times. The chain has TRBV12-3 or TRBV12-4 and TRBJ1-2; weak D call: TRBD1 (6 bases). CDR3 length equals 13 residues. V was pared by 7 bases and J by 6 bases, with 15 bases between. CDR3 sequence (DNA): TGTGCCAGCACCTTAACAGGGATGGATGGCTACACCTTC. Translating it yields CASTLTGMDGYTF.

A few counts support this clonotype. The chain has TRBV7-9 and TRBJ2-4; TRBD1 matches 7 bases. J lost 8 bases, V lost 6 bases, and 10 bases had no gene match. The CDR3 contains 14 residues. Germline loops: CDR1 SEHNR, CDR2 FQNEAQ (reference sequence). CDR3 bases: TGTGCCAGCAGACAAGAGACAGGGACGGACATTCAGTACTTC. It is translated as CASRQETGTDIQYF.

This clonotype was picked up a small number of times. The rearrangement links TRBV5-1 to TRBJ2-3, with 10 bases identical to TRBD2. CDR1 is SGHRS and CDR2 is YFSETQ in the germline V gene. This CDR3 region has 15 residues. J was trimmed by 5 bases and V by 0 bases; bases with no gene match: 3. The CDR3 sequence is CASSLERGGRDTQYF. In DNA form, the CDR3 reads TGCGCCAGCAGCTTGGAGCGGGGGGGCAGAGATACGCAGTATTTT.

This clonotype was seen a few times. The rearrangement uses TRBV7-6 and TRBJ1-4; D is uncertain. V was clipped by 6 bases and J by 8 bases, with 10 bases between them. This CDR3 spans 12 amino acids. The germline gives CDR1 SGHVS, CDR2 FNYEAQ. The CDR3 DNA reads as TGTGCCAGCAGGCGTGTTGGCGAAAAACTGTTTTTT. This gives the protein CASRRVGEKLFF.

This clonotype was found a few times. The chain carries TRBV20-1 and TRBJ1-1; maybe TRBD1 (5 bases). Trimming cost V 7 bases and J 1 base, with 16 bases left between them. Germline CDR1 and CDR2: DFQATT and SNEGSKA (reference sequence). The CDR3 is 14 residues long. Here the CDR3 DNA reads TGCAGTGTGGGCAGGGAAGGGCCGAACACTGAAGCTTTCTTT. This sequence encodes CSVGREGPNTEAFF.

V is TRBV6-6 and J is TRBJ2-1; the match to TRBD1 covers 7 bases. This CDR3 spans 14 amino acids. Germline V gene sequence: CDR1 MNHNY, CDR2 SVGAGI (reference sequence). Unmatched junction bases numbered 4, after V lost 6 bases and J lost 2 bases. The CDR3 loop is CASSHDRAYNEQFF. The CDR3 DNA sequence: TGTGCCAGCAGCCACGACAGGGCCTACAATGAGCAGTTCTTC.

This clonotype was observed a few times. The CDR3 loop reads CASSQAEAGELLPQHF. CDR3 sequence (DNA): TGTGCCAGCAGCCAAGCCGAAGCAGGGGAGCTCTTACCCCAGCATTTT. J is TRBJ1-5 and V is TRBV7-9; possibly TRBD1 for D (6 bases). Germline CDR1 and CDR2: SEHNR and FQNEAQ (reference sequence). V lost 5 bases and J 10 bases, leaving 24 bases between the germline ends. This CDR3 is 16 amino acids long. Looking up the rest from reference TRBV7-9 and TRBJ1-5 gives the full variable domain: DTGVSQNPRHKITKRGQNVTFRCDPISEHNRLYWYRQTLGQGPEFLTYFQNEAQLEKSRLLSDRFSAERPKGSFSTLEIQRTEQGDSAMYLCASSQAEAGELLPQHFGDGTRLSIL.

The V and J genes are TRBV20-1 and TRBJ1-5; no definite D call. V was trimmed by 5 bases and J by 3 bases, leaving 17 bases between them. The germline V gene has CDR1 DFQATT and CDR2 SNEGSKA (reference sequence). This CDR3 comprises 15 residues. CDR3 bases: TGCAGTGCTCCTGAGGGCGGACCCTTCAATCAGCCCCAGCATTTT. Translating gives CSAPEGGPFNQPQHF.

J is TRBJ1-1 and V is TRBV5-1; D remains unclear. Trimming pared 4 bases from V and 0 bases from J, leaving 10 bases between. The CDR3 spans 14 residues. From germline, CDR1 is SGHRS and CDR2 YFSETQ. Here the CDR3 reads CASSLSEMNTEAFF. The CDR3 DNA reads as TGCGCCAGCAGCCTATCAGAGATGAACACTGAAGCTTTCTTT.

This chain links TRBV5-1 with TRBJ2-7, with 7 positions matching TRBD2. The V gene's germline CDR1 is SGHRS and CDR2 YFSETQ. The CDR3 contains 15 residues. V was pared by 2 bases and J by 4 bases, with 9 bases of the junction left unmatched. DNA of the CDR3: TGCGCCAGCAGCTTTGAGGCTAGCGGAATATACGAGCAGTACTTC. It specifies CASSFEASGIYEQYF.